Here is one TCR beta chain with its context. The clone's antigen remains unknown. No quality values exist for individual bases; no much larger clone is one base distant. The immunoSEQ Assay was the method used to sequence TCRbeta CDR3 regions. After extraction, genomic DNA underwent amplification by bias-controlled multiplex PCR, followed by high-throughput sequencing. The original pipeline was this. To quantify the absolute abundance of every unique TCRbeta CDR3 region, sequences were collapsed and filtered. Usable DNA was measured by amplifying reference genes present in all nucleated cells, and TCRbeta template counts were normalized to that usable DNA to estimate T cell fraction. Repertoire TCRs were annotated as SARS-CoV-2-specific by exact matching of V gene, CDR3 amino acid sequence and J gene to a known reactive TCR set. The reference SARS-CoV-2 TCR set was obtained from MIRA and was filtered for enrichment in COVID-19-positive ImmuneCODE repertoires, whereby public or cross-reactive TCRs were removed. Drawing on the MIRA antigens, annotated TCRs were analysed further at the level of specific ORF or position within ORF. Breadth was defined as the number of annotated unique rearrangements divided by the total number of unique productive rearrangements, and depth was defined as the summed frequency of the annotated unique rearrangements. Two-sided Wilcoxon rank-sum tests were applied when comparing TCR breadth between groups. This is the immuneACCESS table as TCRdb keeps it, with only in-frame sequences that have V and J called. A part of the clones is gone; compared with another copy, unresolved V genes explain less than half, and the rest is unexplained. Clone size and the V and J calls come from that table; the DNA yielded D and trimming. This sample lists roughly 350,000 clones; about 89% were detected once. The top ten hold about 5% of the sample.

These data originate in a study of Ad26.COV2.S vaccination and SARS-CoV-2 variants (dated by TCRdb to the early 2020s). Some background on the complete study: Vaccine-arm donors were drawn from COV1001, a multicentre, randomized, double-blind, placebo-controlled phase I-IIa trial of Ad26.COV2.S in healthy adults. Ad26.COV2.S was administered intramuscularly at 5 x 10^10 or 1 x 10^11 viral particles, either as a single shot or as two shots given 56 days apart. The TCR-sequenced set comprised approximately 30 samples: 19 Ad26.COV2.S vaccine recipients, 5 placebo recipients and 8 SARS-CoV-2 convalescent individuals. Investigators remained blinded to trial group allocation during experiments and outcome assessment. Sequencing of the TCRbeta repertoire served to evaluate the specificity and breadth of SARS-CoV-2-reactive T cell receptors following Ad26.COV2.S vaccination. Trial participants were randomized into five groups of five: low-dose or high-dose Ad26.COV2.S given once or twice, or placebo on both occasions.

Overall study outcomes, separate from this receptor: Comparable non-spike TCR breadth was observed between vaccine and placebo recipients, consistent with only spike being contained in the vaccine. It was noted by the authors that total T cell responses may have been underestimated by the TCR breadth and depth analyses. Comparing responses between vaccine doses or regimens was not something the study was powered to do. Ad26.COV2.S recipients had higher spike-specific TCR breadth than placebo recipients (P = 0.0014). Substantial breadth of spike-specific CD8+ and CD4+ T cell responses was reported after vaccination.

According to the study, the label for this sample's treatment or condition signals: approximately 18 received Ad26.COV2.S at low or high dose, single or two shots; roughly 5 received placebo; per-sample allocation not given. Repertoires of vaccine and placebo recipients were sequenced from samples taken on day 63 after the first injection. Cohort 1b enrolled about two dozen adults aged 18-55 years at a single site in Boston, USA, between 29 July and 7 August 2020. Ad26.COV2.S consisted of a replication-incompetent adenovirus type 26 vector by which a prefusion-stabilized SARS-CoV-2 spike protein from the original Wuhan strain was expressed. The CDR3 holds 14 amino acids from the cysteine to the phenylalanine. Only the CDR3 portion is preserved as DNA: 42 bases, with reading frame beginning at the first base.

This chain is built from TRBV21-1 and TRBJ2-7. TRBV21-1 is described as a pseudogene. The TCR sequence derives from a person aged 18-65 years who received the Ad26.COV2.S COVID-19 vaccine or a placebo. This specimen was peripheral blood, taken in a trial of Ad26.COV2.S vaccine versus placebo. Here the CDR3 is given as CASSNHTSGCEQYF. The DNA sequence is TGTGCCAGCAGCAACCATACTTCTGGGTGCGAGCAGTACTTC.